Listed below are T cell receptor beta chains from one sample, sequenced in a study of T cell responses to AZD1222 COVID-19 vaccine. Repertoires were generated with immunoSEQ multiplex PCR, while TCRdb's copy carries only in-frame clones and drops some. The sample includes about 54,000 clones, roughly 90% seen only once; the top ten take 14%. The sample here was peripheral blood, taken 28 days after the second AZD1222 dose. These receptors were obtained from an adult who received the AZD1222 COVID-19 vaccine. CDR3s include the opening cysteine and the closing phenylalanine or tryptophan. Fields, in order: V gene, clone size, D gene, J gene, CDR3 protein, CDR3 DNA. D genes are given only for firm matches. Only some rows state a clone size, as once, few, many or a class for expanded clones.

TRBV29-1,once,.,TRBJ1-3,CSGWAGGNTIYF,TGCAGCGGGTGGGCAGGTGGAAACACCATATATTTT
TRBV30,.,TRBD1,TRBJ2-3,CAWEQGAASTDTQYF,TGTGCCTGGGAACAGGGGGCAGCGAGCACAGATACGCAGTATTTT
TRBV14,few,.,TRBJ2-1,CASSPNNEQFF,TGTGCCAGCAGCCCGAACAATGAGCAGTTCTTC
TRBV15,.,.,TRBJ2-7,CATSRAGGGEVKYF,TGTGCCACCAGCAGAGCGGGTGGAGGGGAGGTGAAGTACTTC
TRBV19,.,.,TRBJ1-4,CASSIALGPTNEKLFF,TGTGCCAGTAGTATTGCCTTAGGGCCGACTAATGAAAAACTGTTTTTT
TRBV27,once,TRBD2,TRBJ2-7,CASSLSPPGLAAEGAHEQYF,TGTGCCAGCAGTTTATCCCCCCCCGGACTAGCGGCCGAGGGTGCCCACGAGCAGTACTTC
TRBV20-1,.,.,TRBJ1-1,CSARGGGLAFF,TGCAGTGCTAGAGGCGGGGGGCTAGCTTTCTTT
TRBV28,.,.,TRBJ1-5,CASNIHRASNQPQHF,TGTGCCAGCAACATTCACAGGGCTAGCAATCAGCCCCAGCATTTT
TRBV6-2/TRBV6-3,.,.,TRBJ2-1,CASSYGPSYEQFF,TGTGCCAGCAGTTACGGCCCGAGCTATGAGCAGTTCTTC
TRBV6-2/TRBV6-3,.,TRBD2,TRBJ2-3,CASSYSSGPTYSTQYF,TGTGCCAGCAGTTACTCTAGCGGGCCGACGTACAGTACGCAGTATTTT
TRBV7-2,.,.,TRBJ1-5,CASSFWGRGGNQPQHF,TGTGCCAGCAGCTTTTGGGGGCGAGGGGGCAATCAGCCCCAGCATTTT
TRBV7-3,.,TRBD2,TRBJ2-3,CASSRSGGSTDTQYF,TGTGCCAGCAGCCGTAGCGGGGGCAGCACAGATACGCAGTATTTT
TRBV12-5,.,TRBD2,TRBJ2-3,CASGLGSGRGTDTQYF,TGTGCTAGTGGTTTGGGTAGCGGGAGAGGGACAGATACGCAGTATTTT
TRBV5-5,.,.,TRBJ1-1,CASLRGGNTEAFF,TGTGCCAGCCTCAGGGGAGGAAATACTGAAGCTTTCTTT
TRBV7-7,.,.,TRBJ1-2,CASSLVLQGPANYGYTF,TGTGCCAGCAGCTTAGTCCTTCAGGGGCCAGCTAACTATGGCTACACCTTC
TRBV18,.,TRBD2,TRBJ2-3,CASSPRTSSRTDTQYF,TGTGCCAGCTCACCCCGGACTAGCAGTCGCACAGATACGCAGTATTTT
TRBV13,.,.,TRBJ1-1,CASSLGRTEAFF,TGTGCCAGCAGCTTAGGCAGGACTGAAGCTTTCTTT
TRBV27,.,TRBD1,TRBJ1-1,CASSDRGGDSEAFF,TGTGCCAGCAGTGATAGAGGGGGGGACAGTGAAGCTTTCTTT
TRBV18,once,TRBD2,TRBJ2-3,CASSQMTSGTYTDTQYF,TGTGCCAGCTCACAAATGACTAGCGGGACCTACACAGATACGCAGTATTTT
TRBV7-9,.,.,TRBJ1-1,CASTQRGDTEAFF,TGTGCCAGCACCCAGCGAGGGGACACTGAAGCTTTCTTT
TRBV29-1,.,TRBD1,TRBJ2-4,CSARQGMGLAKNIQYF,TGCAGCGCCCGACAGGGGATGGGGTTAGCCAAAAACATTCAGTACTTC
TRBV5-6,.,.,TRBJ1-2,CASSFNYGYTF,TGTGCCAGCAGTTTTAACTATGGCTACACCTTC
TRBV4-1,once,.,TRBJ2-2,CASSQDVINTGELFF,TGCGCCAGCAGCCAAGACGTAATCAACACCGGGGAGCTGTTTTTT
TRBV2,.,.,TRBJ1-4,CASLSRRGNEKLFF,TGTGCCAGTCTGAGTCGAAGGGGTAATGAAAAACTGTTTTTT
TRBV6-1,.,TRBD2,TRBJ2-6,CASSGGTSGTSGANVLTF,TGTGCCAGCAGTGGAGGGACTAGCGGGACCTCTGGGGCCAACGTCCTGACTTTC
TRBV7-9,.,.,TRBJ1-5,CASSQRSDNQPQHF,TGTGCCAGCAGCCAAAGGTCGGACAATCAGCCCCAGCATTTT
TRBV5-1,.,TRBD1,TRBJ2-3,CASSSERDRATDTQYF,TGCGCCAGCAGCTCGGAGAGGGACAGAGCCACAGATACGCAGTATTTT
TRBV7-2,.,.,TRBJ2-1,CASSLPHGLYNEQFF,TGTGCCAGCAGCTTACCCCACGGACTTTACAATGAGCAGTTCTTC
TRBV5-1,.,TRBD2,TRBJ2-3,CASSPNPSGSGTDTQYF,TGCGCCAGCAGCCCCAACCCCAGCGGGAGCGGCACAGATACGCAGTATTTT
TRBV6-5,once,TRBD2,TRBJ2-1,CASRPGLAGLKQFF,TGTGCCAGCAGACCCGGGCTAGCGGGACTTAAGCAGTTCTTC
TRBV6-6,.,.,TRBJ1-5,CASARNSNQPQHF,TGTGCCAGCGCCAGGAATAGCAATCAGCCCCAGCATTTT
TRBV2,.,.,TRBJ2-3,CASGDGSRGTDTQYF,TGTGCCAGCGGTGACGGGAGCAGGGGAACAGATACGCAGTATTTT
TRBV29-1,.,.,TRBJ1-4,CSVEVPPNEKLFF,TGCAGCGTTGAAGTGCCCCCTAATGAAAAACTGTTTTTT
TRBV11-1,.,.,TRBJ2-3,CASSMGLNTDTQYF,TGTGCCAGCAGCATGGGACTGAACACAGATACGCAGTATTTT
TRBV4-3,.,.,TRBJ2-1,CASSQDRGEQFF,TGCGCCAGCAGCCAAGATCGGGGGGAGCAGTTCTTC
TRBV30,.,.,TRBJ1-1,CACYPGQPEAFF,TGTGCTTGTTACCCGGGACAACCTGAAGCTTTCTTT
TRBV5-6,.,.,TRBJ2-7,CASSRRVGGVSYEQYF,TGTGCCAGCAGCCGCCGAGTGGGTGGGGTATCTTACGAGCAGTACTTC